This TCR beta chain was recorded in a study of T cells in Graves' hyperthyroidism and ophthalmopathy. The CDR3 sequence is 10 residues long. Germline V lookup: CDR1 MNHNS, CDR2 SASEGT. RNA transcripts gave rise to amplified TCR beta CDR3 regions. Initially, a first-round RT-PCR of the TCR CDR3 employed the HTBI primer set. TCRdb used MiXCR to reprocess the multiplex PCR reads, holding one entry per CDR3 protein. The profile shows about 34,000 distinct CDR3 sequences, around 50% of them singletons. As concerns this clonotype: Its antigen is not known. Its ends do not fully match the called genes, so a read error is possible.

The study, taken as a whole, reports: Blood also carried most thyroid clonotypes expanded above 0.001.

Sequenced material: blood. The chain has TRBV6-1 and TRBJ2-5; D perhaps matches TRBD1 (6 bases). The TCR sequence derives from a woman aged 40 to 50 with Graves' ophthalmopathy. The CDR3 nucleotides read TGTGCCAGCAGGGGGGCAGGGTCAGTTTTC. This codes for CASRGAGSVF.